The T cell receptor beta chain under discussion was sequenced for a study of shared clonotypes between healthy human individuals. The CDR3 consists of 15 residues. Trimming cost V 1 base and J 4 bases, with 11 bases left between them. The germline CDR1 and CDR2 sequences are LNHDA and SQIVND (reference sequence). Original processing methods: Junction-only sequences without quality scores were provided by ImmunoSEQ, so filtering was different. The protocol was immunoSEQ multiplex PCR, while the TCRdb copy is restricted to in-frame clones and leaves out a portion. That table supplies the V and J calls and clone size; D and trimming were determined from the DNA. The repertoire holds approximately 1,000,000 clones, with around 77% as singletons.

This TCR was recovered from a man younger than 30 in good health. Some clones in this sample may be carry-over from other donors' samples. The sequenced material came from memory CD4+ T cells from PBMCs. Subset here: CD45RA-negative fraction. The chain has TRBV19 and TRBJ2-1; a weak D match, TRBD2 (5 bases). CDR3 in amino acids: CASSIGRFLYNEQFF. Here the CDR3 DNA reads TGTGCCAGTAGTATAGGGAGGTTCCTTTACAATGAGCAGTTCTTC. Complete variable domain (other parts from reference TRBV19 and TRBJ2-1): DGGITQSPKYLFRKEGQNVTLSCEQNLNHDAMYWYRQDPGQGLRLIYYSQIVNDFQKGDIAEGYSVSREKKESFPLTVTSAQKNPTAFYLCASSIGRFLYNEQFFGPGTRLTVL.